The present T cell receptor (beta chain) was sequenced within a study of T cells in Graves' hyperthyroidism and ophthalmopathy. Amplified TCR beta CDR3 regions derived from RNA transcripts. The HTBI primer set was used in a first-round RT-PCR of the TCR CDR3. TCRdb re-derived calls from the multiplex PCR reads in MiXCR, one entry per CDR3 protein. The table records approximately 600,000 distinct CDR3 sequences, roughly 14% of them present only once. This clonotype was counted many times. The CDR3 loop spans 15 amino acids. J was trimmed by 4 bases and V by 4 bases; bases with no gene match: 7. The germline CDR1 and CDR2 sequences are MDHEN and SYDVKM.

The sequence was obtained from a woman in her twenties or thirties with Graves' hyperthyroidism that later progressed to Graves' ophthalmopathy. V usage is TRBV28 and J usage is TRBJ2-1; 7 bases are a match to TRBD1. Sequenced input: blood. The CDR3 sequence is CASSYRQGYYNEQFF. DNA for the CDR3: TGTGCCAGCAGTTACCGACAGGGTTATTACAATGAGCAGTTCTTC.